This entry lists 10 T cell receptor beta chains sequenced from one sample in a study of T-cell reconstitution after alpha-beta-depleted transplantation in children. Unique molecular identifiers were built into the TCRbeta library. TCRdb re-derived calls from the PCR reads in MiXCR, one entry per CDR3 protein. The sample records 90,000 to 120,000 distinct CDR3 sequences, 5% to 7% being singletons. The sequenced sample was PBMCs, mostly from graft donor cells, obtained 360 days after TCRalphabeta/CD19-depleted stem cell transplant. The receptors were gathered from a male patient between 2 and 15 years old who had a stem cell transplant for acute lymphoblastic leukemia, so the T cells may come from the graft donor.

This clonotype was seen at least ten times. The genes are TRBV29-1 and TRBJ2-7; D gene unclear. Germline V gene sequence: CDR1 SQVTM, CDR2 ANQGSEA. The CDR3 loop spans 10 amino acids. V lost 4 bases to trimming and J lost 5 bases, with 6 bases between them. CDR3 sequence: CSVGGNEQYF. The CDR3 nucleotides read TGCAGCGTTGGGGGTAACGAGCAGTACTTC.

The chain combines TRBV9 with TRBJ2-7; D is possibly TRBD2 (7 bases). Trimming removed 0 bases at V and 1 base at J, with 8 bases between. The germline CDR1 and CDR2 sequences are SGDLS and YYNGEE. This CDR3 has 14 amino acids. The CDR3 is CASSVEGGSYEQYF. CDR3 in DNA: TGTGCCAGCAGCGTAGAGGGGGGGTCCTACGAGCAGTACTTC.

The chain recombines TRBV6-6 with TRBJ2-7; D gene unclear. This CDR3 is built from 13 residues. The germline CDR1 and CDR2 sequences are MNHNY and SVGAGI (reference sequence). V dropped 1 base and J dropped 0 bases, with 4 bases sitting between them. CDR3 DNA sequence: TGTGCCAGCAGTTACTTCGACTCCTACGAGCAGTACTTC. Protein sequence: CASSYFDSYEQYF.

Only a few counts were recorded for this clonotype. The CDR3: CASSPPGRDETQYF. For the CDR3, the DNA is TGTGCCAGCAGCCCCCCGGGCAGGGATGAGACCCAGTACTTC. The chain uses TRBV7-6 and TRBJ2-5, with a tentative D call TRBD1 (5 bases). V was trimmed by 5 bases and J by 5 bases, leaving 15 bases between them. Germline CDR1 is SGHVS and CDR2 is FNYEAQ. This CDR3 has 14 amino acids.

This clonotype was seen more than once but under ten times. The chain carries TRBV20-1 and TRBJ2-5, with 9 nucleotides matching TRBD2. The germline CDR1 and CDR2 sequences are DFQATT and SNEGSKA (reference sequence). CDR3 length: 19 residues. V was pared by 1 base and J by 8 bases, with 23 bases of the junction left unmatched. The CDR3 is CSARVRVAGLASPGKTQYF. CDR3 sequence (DNA): TGCAGTGCTAGAGTCAGGGTAGCGGGACTAGCATCCCCGGGGAAAACCCAGTACTTC.

Only a few counts were recorded for this clonotype. The chain employs TRBV4-3 and TRBJ2-2; 7 positions agree with TRBD1. CDR1 and CDR2 (germline): LGHNA, YSLEER. The trim removed 4 bases at V and 4 bases at J, leaving 9 bases unmatched. This CDR3 contains 16 residues. In nucleotides, the CDR3 is TGCGCCAGCAGCCCCCGACAGGGAAGTCGCACCGGGGAGCTGTTTTTT. Amino acids: CASSPRQGSRTGELFF.

This clonotype was observed many times. This chain connects TRBV11-2 to TRBJ1-1; no clear D. Trimming pared 3 bases from V and 0 bases from J, leaving 14 bases between. Germline assignment: CDR1 SGHAT and CDR2 FQNNGV. This CDR3 comprises 16 residues. CDR3 nucleotide sequence: TGTGCCAGCAGCTTCCCGACACCAGCCTTGAACACTGAAGCTTTCTTT. Amino acids: CASSFPTPALNTEAFF. Full variable domain (outside the CDR3, taken from reference TRBV11-2 and TRBJ1-1): EAGVAQSPRYKIIEKRQSVAFWCNPISGHATLYWYQQILGQGPKLLIQFQNNGVVDDSQLPKDRFSAERLKGVDSTLKIQPAKLEDSAVYLCASSFPTPALNTEAFFGQGTRLTVV.

In its sample, this clonotype was seen many times. This rearrangement joins TRBV29-1 to TRBJ2-1; 7 nucleotides align to TRBD1. V shed 3 bases and J 5 bases; nucleotides not matched to a gene: 13. The CDR3 covers 16 residues. Germline CDR1 and CDR2: SQVTM and ANQGSEA. CDR3 DNA sequence: TGCAGCGTTGACCTGGGACAGTGGGATGGGGACAATGAGCAGTTCTTC. Translating gives CSVDLGQWDGDNEQFF.

Ten or more counts support this clonotype. This rearrangement joins TRBV11-2 to TRBJ2-3, with D tentatively TRBD2 (6 bases). Germline CDR1 SGHAT, CDR2 FQNNGV. Trimming removed 4 bases at V and 0 bases at J, with 14 bases between. The CDR3 sequence is 16 residues long. CDR3 in DNA: TGTGCCAGCAGCTCACCGGGACTTACTAGCACAGATACGCAGTATTTT. This encodes CASSSPGLTSTDTQYF.

This clonotype was observed at least ten times. V gene TRBV5-1 combines with J gene TRBJ2-3; D possibly corresponds to TRBD2 (5 bases). Germline V gene lookup returns CDR1 SGHRS and CDR2 YFSETQ. Trimming shortened V by 0 bases and J by 6 bases, and 14 bases separated the two germline ends. The CDR3 length is 15 residues. The CDR3 sequence: CASSLARGSTDTQYF. The CDR3 DNA reads TGCGCCAGCAGCTTGGCCCGGGGTTCAACTGATACGCAGTATTTT. The whole variable domain, filled in from reference TRBV5-1 and TRBJ2-3, reads KAGVTQTPRYLIKTRGQQVTLSCSPISGHRSVSWYQQTPGQGLQFLFEYFSETQRNKGNFPGRFSGRQFSNSRSEMNVSTLELGDSALYLCASSLARGSTDTQYFGPGTRLTVL.